This T cell receptor (beta chain) was identified in a study of Ad26.COV2.S vaccination and SARS-CoV-2 variants. Clones were read by immunoSEQ multiplex PCR, and TCRdb kept only the in-frame ones, dropping some. The sample lists 320,000 or so clones, roughly 90% seen once, with roughly 6% in the top ten. Sample treatment: 15 to 20 received Ad26.COV2.S at low or high dose, single or two shots; 5 received placebo; per-sample allocation not given. After the first vaccine or placebo injection, samples were drawn on day 63. The table lists this clone with a few counts. The antigen is undetermined. Study conclusions and caveats: Breadth and depth estimates from TCRs may understate total T cell responses. People who got the vaccine had more spike-specific TCR breadth than people who got placebo.

Material: peripheral blood, obtained in a trial of Ad26.COV2.S vaccine versus placebo. The receptor's source is a person aged 18 to 59 who received the Ad26.COV2.S COVID-19 vaccine or a placebo.

CDR3 sequence reads: CASSLSPSAQPQHF. The CDR3 nucleotides are TGTGCCAGCAGTTTATCGCCCTCGGCTCAGCCCCAGCATTTT. The chain couples TRBV27 to TRBJ1-5; D ambiguous. V dropped 0 bases and J dropped 6 bases, with 9 bases sitting between them. The CDR3 totals 14 residues. In germline, CDR1 is MNHEY, CDR2 SMNVEV (reference sequence).